Listed below are T cell receptor beta chains from one sample, sequenced in a study of blood T cells in healthy people across ages. TCRdb used MiXCR to reprocess the 5' RACE reads, holding one entry per CDR3 protein. The sample lists approximately 1.5 million distinct CDR3 sequences; about 31% were seen once. Sequencing used blood. These receptor sequences come from a woman aged 25 to 45 in good health. CDR3s include the opening cysteine and the closing phenylalanine or tryptophan. D genes are given only for firm matches. Clone size is stated in some rows and not others, as once, few, many or a class when expanded.

>-|TRBD1|TRBV2|TRBJ1-1
TGTGCCAGCAGGCAAGGACAGGCTTACACTGAAGCTTTCTTT
CASRQGQAYTEAFF
>few|-|TRBV10-3|TRBJ1-5
TGTGCCATCAGTGAGGAGGATCAGCCCCAGCATTTT
CAISEEDQPQHF
>few|TRBD1|TRBV20-1|TRBJ1-2
TGCAGTGCTGGGACAGGGGGCAGTACCAACTATGGCTACACCTTC
CSAGTGGSTNYGYTF
>-|TRBD1|TRBV7-8|TRBJ1-1
TGTGCCAGCAGCTCCCGAGACAGGGTTACTGAAGCTTTCTTT
CASSSRDRVTEAFF
>-|TRBD1|TRBV7-6|TRBJ1-4
TGTGCCAGCAGCTTGGGGACAGGGGACCCAACTAATGAAAAACTGTTTTTT
CASSLGTGDPTNEKLFF
>-|-|TRBV6-2/TRBV6-3|TRBJ2-7
TGTGCCAGCAGTTACACCGACCTCTTTGGCGAGCAGTACTTC
CASSYTDLFGEQYF
>few|-|TRBV5-1|TRBJ2-1
TGCGCCAGCAGCTTGGCCACAGGGACCAATGAGCAGTTCTTC
CASSLATGTNEQFF
>-|-|TRBV7-9|TRBJ1-2
TGTGCCAGCAGCCATATGGGACGGGAAGATGGCTACACCTTC
CASSHMGREDGYTF
>many|TRBD1|TRBV10-3|TRBJ2-5
TGTGCCACCGGACAGGGGGCGCAGGAGACCCAGTACTTC
CATGQGAQETQYF
>-|-|TRBV7-2|TRBJ1-1
TGTGCCAGCAACTCTTGGAACACTGAAGCTTTCTTT
CASNSWNTEAFF
>few|-|TRBV20-1|TRBJ1-1
TGCAGTGCAAAGGCGCTGGGGGTGAACACTGAAGCTTTCTTT
CSAKALGVNTEAFF
>few|TRBD2|TRBV20-1|TRBJ2-1
TGCAGTGCAAAGGAGCTAGCGGGAGACGGTTTTCCCTACAATGAGCAGTTCTTC
CSAKELAGDGFPYNEQFF
>-|-|TRBV3-1|TRBJ2-7
TGTGCCAGCAGCCAAGGGACACCCGGTGCGGACGAGCAGTACTTC
CASSQGTPGADEQYF
>-|TRBD1|TRBV5-4|TRBJ1-4
TGTGCCAGCAGCCCCATACCCGACAGGGTGGCTAATGAAAAACTGTTTTTT
CASSPIPDRVANEKLFF